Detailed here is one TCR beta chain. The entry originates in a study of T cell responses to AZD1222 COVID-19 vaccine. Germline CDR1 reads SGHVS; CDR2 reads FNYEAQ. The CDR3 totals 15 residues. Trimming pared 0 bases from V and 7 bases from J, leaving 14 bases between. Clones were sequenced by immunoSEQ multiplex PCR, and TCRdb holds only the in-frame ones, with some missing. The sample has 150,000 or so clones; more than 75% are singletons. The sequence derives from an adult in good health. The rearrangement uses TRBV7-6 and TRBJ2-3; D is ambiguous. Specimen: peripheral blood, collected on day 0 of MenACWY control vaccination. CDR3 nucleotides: TGTGCCAGCAGCTTAGCGGGGAATCCTGTAAATACGCAGTATTTT. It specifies CASSLAGNPVNTQYF.